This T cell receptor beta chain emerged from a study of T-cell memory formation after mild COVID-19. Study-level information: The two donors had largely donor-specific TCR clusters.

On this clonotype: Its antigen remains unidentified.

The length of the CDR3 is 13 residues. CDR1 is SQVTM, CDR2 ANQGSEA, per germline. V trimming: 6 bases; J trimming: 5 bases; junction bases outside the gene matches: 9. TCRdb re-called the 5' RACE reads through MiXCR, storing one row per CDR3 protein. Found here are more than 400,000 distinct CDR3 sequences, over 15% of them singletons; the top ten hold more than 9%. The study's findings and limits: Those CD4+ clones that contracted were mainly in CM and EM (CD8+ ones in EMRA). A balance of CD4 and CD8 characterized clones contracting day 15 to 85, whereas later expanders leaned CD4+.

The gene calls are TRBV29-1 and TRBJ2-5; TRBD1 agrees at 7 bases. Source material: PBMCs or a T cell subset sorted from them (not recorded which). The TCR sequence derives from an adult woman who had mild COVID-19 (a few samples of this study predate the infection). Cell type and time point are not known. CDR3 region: CSVPTGVAETQYF. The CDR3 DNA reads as TGCAGCGTACCCACAGGGGTCGCGGAGACCCAGTACTTC. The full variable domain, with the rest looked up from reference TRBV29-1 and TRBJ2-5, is SAVISQKPSRDICQRGTSLTIQCQVDSQVTMMFWYRQQPGQSLTLIATANQGSEATYESGFVIDKFPISRPNLTFSTLTVSNMSPEDSSIYLCSVPTGVAETQYFGPGTRLLVL.